The clone carrying this T cell receptor beta chain was recorded many times. This record comes from a study of neurological immune-mediated disorders. Over 180 million TCR-beta sequences (from 15-18 subjects) were yielded by each sequencing run. TCRdb passed the 5' RACE reads through MiXCR, listing each CDR3 protein once. Of tens of thousands of distinct CDR3 sequences in the sample, roughly 13% are singletons; the top ten hold roughly 7%. Per the germline V gene, CDR1 is SEHNR and CDR2 is FQNEAQ (reference sequence). The V gene end was trimmed by 0 bases and the J gene end by 4 bases; junction bases not matched to a gene: 5. CDR3 length equals 16 residues.

The V call is TRBV7-9, the J call TRBJ1-4; TRBD1 matches at 7 bases. Material: PBMCs. The sequence was obtained from a woman aged 50 to 65 in good health. CDR3 in amino acids: CASSLASGQRNEKLFF. CDR3 nucleotide sequence: TGTGCCAGCAGCTTAGCGTCGGGACAGCGTAATGAAAAACTGTTTTTT.